This T cell receptor beta chain was observed in a study of cytomegalovirus exposure and HLA in healthy donors. V lost 5 bases and J lost 4, with 17 bases in between. The CDR3 contains 15 residues. CDR1 and CDR2 (germline): MNHNY, SVGAGI (reference sequence). PCR used 60 Vbeta primers and 13 Jbeta primers. Profiling relied on immunoSEQ multiplex PCR, and the TCRdb table lists in-frame clones only, not all of them. This table has some 130,000 clones, around four fifths appearing once. Sequenced input: PBMCs. V is TRBV6-6 and J is TRBJ1-1; TRBD1 might be the D (6 bases). This receptor was obtained from a male donor in good health and CMV-seronegative. The CDR3 is CASSRTGQGLTEAFF. CDR3 in DNA: TGTGCCAGCAGTAGAACGGGTCAGGGGCTCACTGAAGCTTTCTTT.